This T cell receptor beta chain was identified during a study of T cells after yellow fever vaccination (dated by TCRdb to about 2019). Background for the entire study: The SMART-Seq v4 Ultra Low Input RNA kit was used to prepare libraries from fractions with low cell numbers. Two healthy male donors made up the cohort, one aged 18 to 30 years and the other aged 30 to 40 years. To follow T-cell clones before and after both primary and booster YFV17D yellow fever vaccination, bulk TCR alpha and beta repertoires underwent longitudinal sequencing. Bulk PBMC replicates and cell subsets were isolated from blood drawn at multiple timepoints before and after both primary and secondary immunization. The paper as a whole reports these results and caveats: Because the study included only two donors, the extent to which the findings can be generalized is limited. After the booster, most of the clones that had expanded following primary vaccination were detected again (almost 98% of CD4 and 80% to 90% of CD8), which suggests that memory was broadly maintained. Compared with the primary T-cell response, the secondary T-cell response was faster but weaker, reaching its peak on day 5 rather than on day 15. A small fraction of clonotypes appeared in both the CD4 and CD8 compartments, likely as a result of convergent recombination. Computational filtering was needed because FACS-sorted repertoires could contain abundant contaminating clonotypes from the bulk population.

TCR cDNA was synthesized by 5'RACE template switching, which introduced a universal primer site and unique molecular identifiers. Priming for cDNA synthesis came from both the TCR alpha and TCR beta constant segments. Library amplification used two PCR steps, and the second PCR step added sample barcodes and sequencing adapters. Libraries were sequenced on Illumina HiSeq 2500 (2x100 bp) or NovaSeq (2x150 bp). As for the authors' bioinformatics: MIGEC was used to demultiplex reads and collapse the reads into UMI consensus sequences, and MiXCR was used for V(D)J alignment. Using edgeR on replicate PBMC samples, clonotypes were called vaccine-responding if FDR was below 0.01 and the log2 fold change was above 5 up to day 15. Bulk clonotypes were assigned CD4 or CD8 identity according to which sequenced CD4 or CD8 repertoire held them at higher abundance. Clones were called with MiXCR by TCRdb after fastp trimmed the public reads at Q25, and only in-frame beta chains were retained. Rows with a matching CDR3 protein are joined into one entry that keeps the most common DNA and genes. V and J calls and clone size were set by TCRdb, not the authors. A total of 500,000 to 650,000 distinct CDR3 sequences appear in this sample, over 9% of them only once. The ten biggest clones cover more than 12% of the sample.

The treatment or condition label for this specimen denotes: live attenuated yellow fever vaccine strain. At every blood-draw timepoint, two biological replicates of bulk PBMCs were collected. PBMCs were isolated from peripheral blood using a standard Ficoll-Paque protocol. TriZol was used to extract RNA from bulk PBMCs, from CD4 and CD8 fractions, and from dextramer-positive and dextramer-negative fractions. The germline V and J ends show losses of 4 bases and 10 bases respectively, and no gene match explains 10 bases of the junction. Including cysteine and phenylalanine, the CDR3 has 14 amino acids. Left in the record is the CDR3 DNA by itself, 42 bases read in frame from the first base. CDR1 MNHEY and CDR2 SVGAGI were looked up in the germline V gene. This clonotype appeared a few times. What this receptor recognizes is not known. Base qualities are not provided; no much larger clone lies one nucleotide away.

Sequencing was performed on PBMCs, taken on the day of the yellow fever booster vaccination. This receptor was identified in a man aged 30 to 45 who received the YFV17D yellow fever vaccine. The sequence links TRBV6-5 to TRBJ2-1, with 7 central nucleotides matching TRBD1. The bases are TGTGCCAGCAGTTCAAGTTACAGGGGATCGGAGCAGTTCTTC. This encodes CASSSSYRGSEQFF.